The entry below describes one TCR beta chain. This record comes from a study of PD-L1 blockade in urothelial cancer. Study information: Blood-derived samples held a median roughly 150,000 T cells.

CDR3 size: 16 residues. Germline V gives CDR1 LNHDA, CDR2 SQIVND (reference sequence). V lost 3 bases to trimming and J lost 0 bases, with 11 bases between them. Sequencing used immunoSEQ multiplex PCR; TCRdb keeps in-frame clones, though not all of them. This table has 130,000 or so clones, roughly 80% appearing once. The time point: pretreatment peripheral blood. Each patient's cancer was a locally advanced or metastatic urothelial carcinoma. This TCR derives from a middle-aged man with urothelial cancer. The chain combines TRBV19 with TRBJ2-2; D is perhaps TRBD2 (6 bases). This material consisted of PBMCs, taken around atezolizumab (anti-PD-L1) treatment. CDR3 amino acids: CASSIGSGTNTGELFF. The CDR3 DNA sequence: TGTGCCAGTAGTATCGGGAGCGGAACGAACACCGGGGAGCTGTTTTTT.